The clone carrying this T cell receptor (beta chain) was found once. As processed by the authors: Amplifying reference gene primers gave estimates of nucleated cell counts. Clones were read by immunoSEQ multiplex PCR, and TCRdb kept only the in-frame ones, dropping some. Clonal size and the V and J genes are those of that table, whereas D and trimming came from the DNA. The profile shows about 380,000 clones, around 87% of them singletons. The data originate from a study of blood T cell repertoires in COVID-19. CDR1 is SGHNT and CDR2 is YYREEE in the germline V gene (reference sequence). The V end lost 0 bases, the J end lost 2 bases, and 9 bases lay between the germline ends. The CDR3 has 16 amino acids.

This receptor was obtained from a man in his thirties or forties who had recovered from COVID-19. The sequencing sample was made of PBMCs or T cells enriched from blood (not recorded which). The chain carries TRBV5-4 and TRBJ2-6; D may be TRBD1 (5 bases). The CDR3 DNA is TGTGCCAGCAGCTTGGGACAGTTTCCTGGGGCCAACGTCCTGACTTTC. This translates into CASSLGQFPGANVLTF.